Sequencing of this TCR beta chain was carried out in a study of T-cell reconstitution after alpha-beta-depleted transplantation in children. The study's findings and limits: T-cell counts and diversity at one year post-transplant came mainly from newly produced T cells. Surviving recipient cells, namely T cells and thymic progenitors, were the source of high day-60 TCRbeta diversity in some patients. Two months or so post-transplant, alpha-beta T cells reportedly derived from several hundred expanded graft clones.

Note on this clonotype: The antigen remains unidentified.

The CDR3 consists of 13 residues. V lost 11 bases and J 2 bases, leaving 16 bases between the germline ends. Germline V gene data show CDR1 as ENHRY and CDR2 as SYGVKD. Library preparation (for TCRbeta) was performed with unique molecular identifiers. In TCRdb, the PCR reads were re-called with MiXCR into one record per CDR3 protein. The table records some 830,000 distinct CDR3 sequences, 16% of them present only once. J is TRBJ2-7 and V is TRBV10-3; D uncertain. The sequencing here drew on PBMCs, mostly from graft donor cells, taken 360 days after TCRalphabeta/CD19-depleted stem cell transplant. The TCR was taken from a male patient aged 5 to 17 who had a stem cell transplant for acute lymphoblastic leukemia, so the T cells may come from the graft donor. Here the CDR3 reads CALRSSLTYEQYF. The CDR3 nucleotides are TGTGCCTTAAGAAGTAGCTTGACCTACGAGCAGTACTTC.